The 29 T cell receptor beta chains below were found in one sample sequenced in a study of Graves' ophthalmopathy and Graves' hyperthyroidism (dated by TCRdb to 2016 to 2019). Instrument on record: Illumina HiSeq 2000. For repertoire sequencing, the TCR beta CDR3 regions were amplified from RNA transcripts. The first round of RT-PCR was done with HTBI primers and the Qiagen OneStep RT-PCR kit, and was followed by a second round of multiplex PCR, then size selection and purification. Using fastp at Q25 and MiXCR, TCRdb reprocessed the public reads and kept productive beta chains. Rows with one shared CDR3 protein collapse into an entry with the most common genes and DNA. This sample comprises over a million distinct CDR3 sequences, 35% to 40% of them detected only once. The ten top clones hold around 10% of the sample. The sequenced sample was peripheral blood or thyroid tissue (not recorded which). All receptors derive from an adult man with Graves' hyperthyroidism.

V and J are TRBV19 and TRBJ2-6; 9 bases are shared with TRBD1. The germline V gene encodes CDR1 LNHDA and CDR2 SQIVND (reference sequence). The CDR3 has 17 amino acids. J lost 3 bases, V lost 5 bases, and 8 bases had no gene match. CDR3 DNA sequence: TGTGCCAGTAGTCCCGGGACAGGGAAAAGTGGGGCCAACGTCCTGACTTTC. This codes for CASSPGTGKSGANVLTF. Full variable domain (outside the CDR3, taken from reference TRBV19 and TRBJ2-6): DGGITQSPKYLFRKEGQNVTLSCEQNLNHDAMYWYRQDPGQGLRLIYYSQIVNDFQKGDIAEGYSVSREKKESFPLTVTSAQKNPTAFYLCASSPGTGKSGANVLTFGAGSRLTVL.

The CDR3 DNA follows: TGTGCCAGCAAGCCCTGGGGACACGAGCAGTACTTC. As protein: CASKPWGHEQYF. V gene TRBV7-9 combines with J gene TRBJ2-7, with D perhaps TRBD1 or TRBD2 (5 bases each). In germline, CDR1 is SEHNR, CDR2 FQNEAQ (reference sequence). The CDR3 is 12 amino acids. V gave up 7 bases and J gave up 5 bases, with 12 bases separating them.

At least ten counts were recorded for this clonotype. The chain recombines TRBV7-9 with TRBJ1-5; 7 nucleotides match TRBD1. The CDR3 contains 14 residues. The trim removed 5 bases at V and 4 bases at J, leaving 5 bases unmatched. The germline V gene has CDR1 SEHNR and CDR2 FQNEAQ (reference sequence). The chain's CDR3 is CASSRTGENQPQHF. In DNA form, the CDR3 reads TGTGCCAGCAGCCGGACAGGTGAGAATCAGCCCCAGCATTTT. Looking up the rest from reference TRBV7-9 and TRBJ1-5 gives the full variable domain: DTGVSQNPRHKITKRGQNVTFRCDPISEHNRLYWYRQTLGQGPEFLTYFQNEAQLEKSRLLSDRFSAERPKGSFSTLEIQRTEQGDSAMYLCASSRTGENQPQHFGDGTRLSIL.

As for this clonotype: A much larger clone differs from this one at a single base, so this may be a read error. The rearrangement joins TRBV7-9 to TRBJ2-5; D is ambiguous. Trimming removed 1 base from V and 6 bases from J, with 12 bases in between. The CDR3 totals 14 residues. Germline V gene data show CDR1 as SEHNR and CDR2 as FQNEAQ (reference sequence). CDR3 protein: CASSLVSGPQTQYF. In DNA, the CDR3 is TGTGCCAGCAGCTTAGTATCAGGACCCCAGACCCAGTACTTC.

The V gene is TRBV4-1, the J gene TRBJ2-7; D remains unclear. The V end lost 0 bases, the J end lost 3 bases, and 9 bases lay between the germline ends. From germline, CDR1 is MGHRA and CDR2 YSYEKL. There are 14 residues in the CDR3. As DNA, the CDR3 is TGCGCCAGCAGCCAAGATGGTGCGGACTACGAGCAGTACTTC. The encoded protein is CASSQDGADYEQYF.

This sequence joins TRBV10-3 and TRBJ1-2; D perhaps matches TRBD1 (5 bases). V was clipped by 11 bases and J by 2 bases, with 15 bases between them. This CDR3 is 13 amino acids long. Germline V gene sequence: CDR1 ENHRY, CDR2 SYGVKD. The CDR3 loop reads CAVKGGDNYGYTF. In DNA, the CDR3 is TGTGCCGTTAAAGGCGGGGACAACTATGGCTACACCTTC.

V and J are TRBV7-2 and TRBJ2-5; tentatively, D is TRBD1 (6 bases). This CDR3 comprises 14 residues. Trimming pared 5 bases from V and 5 bases from J, leaving 15 bases between. The germline V gene has CDR1 SGHTA and CDR2 FQGNSA. In DNA form, the CDR3 reads TGTGCCAGCAGCCCAGGGGTGGCCGGGGAGACCCAGTACTTC. This encodes CASSPGVAGETQYF.

The chain has TRBV30 and TRBJ1-5; 9 nucleotides line up with TRBD1. The germline V gene encodes CDR1 GTSNPN and CDR2 SVGIG (reference sequence). The CDR3 extends over 14 amino acids. V dropped 2 bases and J dropped 5; count of bases not matched to a gene: 4. The DNA for the CDR3 is TGTGCCTGGAGTTCCACAGGGGGCCATCAGCCCCAGCATTTT. Amino acid sequence: CAWSSTGGHQPQHF.

The chain uses TRBV10-3 and TRBJ2-7, with D possibly matching TRBD2 (5 bases). This CDR3 has 15 residues. Deletions cut 4 bases from V and 0 bases from J, with 13 bases between. Germline-derived CDR1 and CDR2 are ENHRY and SYGVKD. CDR3 in amino acids: CAISALEGVSYEQYF. Here the CDR3 DNA reads TGTGCCATCAGTGCGTTAGAGGGAGTCTCCTACGAGCAGTACTTC.

The rearrangement uses TRBV5-1 and TRBJ1-4; D is possibly TRBD1 (5 bases). The CDR3 totals 13 residues. In germline, CDR1 is SGHRS, CDR2 YFSETQ. V was clipped by 5 bases and J by 5 bases, with 10 bases between them. The CDR3: CASRQENNEKLFF. CDR3 nucleotide sequence: TGCGCCAGCAGACAGGAGAACAATGAAAAACTGTTTTTT.

V usage is TRBV29-1 and J usage is TRBJ1-3; D perhaps matches TRBD1 (5 bases). Germline CDR1 reads SQVTM; CDR2 reads ANQGSEA. This CDR3 is built from 16 residues. Between the trimmed V and J ends, which lost 0 bases and 0 bases, there was a span of 12 bases. DNA of the CDR3: TGCAGCGTTGAAGATCGGGGCTGGGGCTCTGGAAACACCATATATTTT. Translated, it gives CSVEDRGWGSGNTIYF.

Concerning this clonotype itself: Since a much larger clone is just one base distant, this may be a read error. The CDR3 carries no conserved terminal phenylalanine or tryptophan, so it likely arises from a read error. CDR3 sequence (DNA): TGCAGCGTTGAGGGTCCCCGACCCCCCTACGAGCAGTACCTC. As protein: CSVEGPRPPYEQYL. The chain links TRBV29-1 to TRBJ2-7; unclear D gene. The CDR3 length is 14 residues. The germline CDR1 and CDR2 sequences are SQVTM and ANQGSEA. Deletions cut 3 bases from V and 2 bases from J, with 14 bases between.

This clonotype was seen ten or more times. This chain uses TRBV4-3 with TRBJ2-6, with TRBD1 matching 7 bases. This CDR3 region has 15 residues. Germline loops: CDR1 LGHNA, CDR2 YSLEER. Losses at the gene ends were 3 bases for V and 1 base for J; bases not matched to a gene: 0. CDR3 amino acids: CASSQTGSGANVLTF. CDR3 nucleotide sequence: TGCGCCAGCAGCCAGACAGGGTCTGGGGCCAACGTCCTGACTTTC.

This clonotype was observed a handful of times. In DNA form, the CDR3 reads TGTGCCAGCAGCGGAAGGGACAGGGTGACGGCCCAGTACTTC. Translated: CASSGRDRVTAQYF. The chain has TRBV5-4 and TRBJ2-5; the match to TRBD1 covers 9 bases. The V and J ends lost 4 bases and 9 bases, in that order; junction bases with no gene match: 10. Germline V gives CDR1 SGHNT, CDR2 YYREEE (reference sequence). The CDR3 is 14 amino acids.

Notes on this clonotype: Being one base from a much bigger clone, this may be a read error. This rearrangement joins TRBV19 to TRBJ1-2; D call uncertain. The CDR3 consists of 14 residues. Germline V gene data show CDR1 as LNHDA and CDR2 as SQIVND (reference sequence). Trimming cost V 5 bases and J 7 bases, with 17 bases left between them. For the CDR3, the DNA is TGTGCCAGTAGTGCCTCGATAGGGCTCATTGGCTACACCTTC. Translated: CASSASIGLIGYTF.

This clonotype was seen many times. This chain connects TRBV7-9 to TRBJ1-2; D unresolved. This CDR3 contains 14 residues. The V and J ends lost 6 bases and 4 bases respectively, with 15 bases between them. CDR1 is SEHNR and CDR2 is FQNEAQ in the germline V gene (reference sequence). For the CDR3, the DNA is TGTGCCAGCAGTAGTATGGGAGAACCCTATGGCTACACCTTC. It is translated as CASSSMGEPYGYTF.

This chain uses TRBV6-4 with TRBJ1-6; D gene uncertain. The ends were cut back, 5 bases at V and 14 bases at J, with 10 bases in the middle. The germline CDR1 and CDR2 sequences are MRHNA and SNTAGT. The CDR3 has 11 amino acids. The CDR3 spells CASSYGMALHF. In DNA, the CDR3 is TGTGCCAGCAGTTACGGCATGGCCCTCCACTTT.

This clonotype was observed many times. CDR3 nucleotides: TGCAGCGTTGATTGGGGGGGGCAGGAAAAACTGTTTTTT. It translates to CSVDWGGQEKLFF. J is TRBJ1-4 and V is TRBV29-1; D possibly corresponds to TRBD1 (6 bases). Trimming pared 3 bases from V and 8 bases from J, leaving 13 bases between. This CDR3 region has 13 residues. From germline, CDR1 is SQVTM and CDR2 ANQGSEA.

The CDR3 DNA reads as TGTGCCAGCAGCCGTATGGCGGGACCCGGGGAGCTGTTTTTT. Protein product: CASSRMAGPGELFF. The gene calls are TRBV7-2 and TRBJ2-2, with a weak D call TRBD2 (6 bases). Germline CDR1 reads SGHTA; CDR2 reads FQGNSA. The ends were cut back, 5 bases at V and 6 bases at J, with 13 bases in the middle. CDR3 length: 14 amino acids.

The chain joins TRBV5-1 to TRBJ1-3; D remains ambiguous. V lost 4 bases, J lost 0 bases, and 11 bases lay in between. This CDR3 is 15 amino acids long. CDR1 and CDR2 (germline): SGHRS, YFSETQ. The CDR3 reads CASSQDGLSGNTIYF. The CDR3 DNA follows: TGCGCCAGCAGCCAAGACGGCCTCTCTGGAAACACCATATATTTT.

This clonotype was seen more than once but under ten times. The chain joins TRBV4-3 to TRBJ2-2; 7 bases map to TRBD1. Trimming removed 0 bases from V and 5 bases from J; junction bases left unmatched: 3. CDR1 is LGHNA, CDR2 YSLEER, per germline. The CDR3 consists of 15 residues. This CDR3 reads CASSQDPQGTGELFF. For the CDR3, the DNA is TGCGCCAGCAGCCAAGACCCACAGGGGACCGGGGAGCTGTTTTTT.

This chain joins TRBV28 and TRBJ2-5; 11 bases agree with TRBD2. CDR1 and CDR2 (germline): MDHEN, SYDVKM. The trim removed 6 bases at V and 5 bases at J, leaving 8 bases unmatched. The CDR3 has 15 residues. The CDR3 sequence is CASSFALAGVETQYF. The CDR3 region has the DNA TGTGCCAGCAGCTTCGCACTAGCGGGAGTGGAGACCCAGTACTTC.

This clonotype has a count of ten or more. This chain links TRBV2 with TRBJ1-5; no clear D gene. The CDR3 contains 13 residues. The V gene's germline CDR1 is SNHLY and CDR2 FYNNEI. The ends were cut back, 5 bases at V and 3 bases at J, with 8 bases in the middle. CDR3 residues: CASSSRTNQPQHF. The CDR3 bases are TGTGCCAGCAGTTCTCGGACCAATCAGCCCCAGCATTTT.

The chain has TRBV7-2 and TRBJ2-7, with a tentative D call TRBD1 (6 bases). Looked up from germline, CDR1 is SGHTA and CDR2 is FQGNSA. The ends were cut back, 5 bases at V and 7 bases at J, with 21 bases in the middle. This CDR3 is built from 15 residues. For the CDR3, the DNA is TGTGCCAGCAGCCCCCGGACAGTCGGCTCCAGGGAGCAGTACTTC. Its translation is CASSPRTVGSREQYF.

This clonotype was seen just once. Without the conserved terminal phenylalanine or tryptophan, this CDR3 likely stems from a read error. The limits of the CDR3 on the DNA are not certain, so only TCRdb's listed CDR3 is given. The chain carries TRBV10-3 and TRBJ2-5. The CDR3 region is 16 residues in length, termini included. Germline V lookup: CDR1 ENHRY, CDR2 SYGVKD. The CDR3 is CAISERSDGYGYTFGS.

This clonotype was observed at least ten times. CDR3 sequence (DNA): TGTGCCAGCAGCTTAGTAGGGTCTCGAGAGACCCAGTACTTC. Protein sequence: CASSLVGSRETQYF. This sequence joins TRBV7-9 and TRBJ2-5; D is undetermined. The germline CDR1 and CDR2 sequences are SEHNR and FQNEAQ (reference sequence). The CDR3 length is 14 residues. V dropped 1 base and J dropped 4 bases, with 10 bases sitting between them.

There are a few counts of this clonotype. The chain combines TRBV19 with TRBJ1-5, with a tentative D call TRBD1 (5 bases). Germline CDR1 reads LNHDA; CDR2 reads SQIVND (reference sequence). The V end lost 5 bases, the J end lost 11 bases, and 19 bases lay between the germline ends. The CDR3 extends over 14 amino acids. The CDR3 loop reads CASSLVGEEWAQHF. Written as DNA, the CDR3 is TGTGCCAGTAGTTTGGTGGGGGAGGAATGGGCCCAGCATTTT.

This clonotype is a singleton in its sample. The V gene is TRBV10-3, the J gene TRBJ2-7; 11 bases map to TRBD2. The V gene's germline CDR1 is ENHRY and CDR2 SYGVKD. The CDR3 has 16 residues. Losses at the gene ends were 7 bases for V and 2 bases for J; bases not matched to a gene: 10. The CDR3 reads CAINTGLAGSAYEQYF. CDR3 nucleotide sequence: TGTGCCATCAATACAGGACTAGCGGGTTCTGCCTACGAGCAGTACTTC.

This clonotype appeared many times. This chain uses TRBV29-1 with TRBJ2-7, with 11 bases that match TRBD2. Trimming cost V 7 bases and J 7 bases; bases outside gene matches: 9. In germline, CDR1 is SQVTM, CDR2 ANQGSEA. The CDR3 has 13 amino acids. The CDR3 spells CSGLTSGIGEQYF. The CDR3 bases are TGCAGCGGGCTGACTAGCGGGATAGGGGAGCAGTACTTC.